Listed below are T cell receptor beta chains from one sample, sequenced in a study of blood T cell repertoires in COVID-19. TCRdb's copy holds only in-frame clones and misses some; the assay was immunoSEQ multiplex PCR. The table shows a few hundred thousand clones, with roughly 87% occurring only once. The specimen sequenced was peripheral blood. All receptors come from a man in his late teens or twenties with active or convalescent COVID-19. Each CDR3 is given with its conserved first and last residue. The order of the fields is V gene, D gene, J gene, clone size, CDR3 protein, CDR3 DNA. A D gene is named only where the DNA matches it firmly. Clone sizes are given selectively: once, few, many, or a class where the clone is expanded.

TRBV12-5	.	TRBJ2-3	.	CASGFFAGSTDTQYF	TGTGCTAGTGGTTTTTTCGCGGGGAGCACAGATACGCAGTATTTT
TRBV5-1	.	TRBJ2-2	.	CASSLLTGSGELFF	TGCGCCAGCAGCTTGCTCACAGGCTCCGGGGAGCTGTTTTTT
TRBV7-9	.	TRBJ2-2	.	CASSLGAGNTGELFF	TGTGCCAGCAGCTTAGGGGCAGGGAACACCGGGGAGCTGTTTTTT
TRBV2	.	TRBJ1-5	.	CASSVGGVRQPQHF	TGTGCCAGCAGTGTGGGAGGGGTGAGGCAGCCCCAGCATTTT
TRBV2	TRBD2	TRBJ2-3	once	CASSVGQGGNTQYF	TGTGCCAGCAGTGTTGGGCAGGGAGGGAATACGCAGTATTTT
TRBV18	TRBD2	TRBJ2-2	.	CASSKRTGGNTGELFF	TGTGCCAGCTCAAAAAGGACGGGAGGAAACACCGGGGAGCTGTTTTTT
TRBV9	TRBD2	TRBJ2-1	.	CASSARSGLAGRYNEQFF	TGTGCCAGCAGCGCTCGGAGTGGGTTAGCGGGGAGATACAATGAGCAGTTCTTC
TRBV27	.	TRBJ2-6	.	CASSFMRGLFSGANVLTF	TGTGCCAGCAGTTTTATGCGGGGTCTCTTCTCTGGGGCCAACGTCCTGACTTTC
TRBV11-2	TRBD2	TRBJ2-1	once	CASSSHPSGGAISEQFF	TGTGCCAGCAGCTCACATCCTAGCGGGGGGGCCATAAGTGAGCAGTTCTTC
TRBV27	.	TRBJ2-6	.	CASSLSGANVLTF	TGTGCCAGCAGTTTGTCGGGGGCCAACGTCCTGACTTTC
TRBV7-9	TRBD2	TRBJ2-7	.	CASSLSTGLADAYEQYF	TGTGCCAGCAGCTTATCTACCGGACTAGCGGACGCCTACGAGCAGTACTTC
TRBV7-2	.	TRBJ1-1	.	CASSLVATEAFF	TGTGCCAGCAGCTTAGTAGCCACTGAAGCTTTCTTT
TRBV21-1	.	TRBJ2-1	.	CASSKGRGRANEQFF	TGTGCCAGCAGCAAGGGCAGGGGGCGGGCCAATGAGCAGTTCTTC
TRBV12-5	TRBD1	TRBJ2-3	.	CASGFRQGDTQYF	TGTGCTAGTGGTTTTAGACAGGGAGATACGCAGTATTTT
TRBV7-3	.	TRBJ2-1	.	CASSLSGAYNEQFF	TGTGCCAGCAGCTTGAGTGGAGCTTACAATGAGCAGTTCTTC
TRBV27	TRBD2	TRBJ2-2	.	CASSEPGGENTGELFF	TGTGCCAGCAGTGAACCGGGAGGGGAGAACACCGGGGAGCTGTTTTTT
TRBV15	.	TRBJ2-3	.	CATSRANKGADTQYF	TGTGCCACCAGCAGAGCCAATAAGGGAGCAGATACGCAGTATTTT
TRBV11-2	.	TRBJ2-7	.	CASSLGLTPGEQYF	TGTGCCAGCAGCCTGGGCCTAACCCCCGGCGAGCAGTACTTC
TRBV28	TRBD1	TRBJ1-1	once	CASRQGAEAFF	TGTGCCAGCAGGCAGGGGGCCGAAGCTTTCTTT